This T cell receptor beta chain was captured by sequencing in a study of OX40 agonist ivuxolimab in advanced cancers. Study-level findings and limits: Averaging showed that CD8+ T cells had more expanded clones than CD4+ did.

In regard to this clone: What it binds is not known.

The protocol was immunoSEQ multiplex PCR, while the TCRdb copy is restricted to in-frame clones and leaves out a portion. The repertoire has some 60,000 clones, around 87% of them found once; the top ten carry 3.9%. The CDR3 extends over 10 amino acids. This clonotype originated in an adult with an advanced solid tumor such as melanoma, head and neck, liver or kidney cancer. The rearrangement uses TRBV21-1 and TRBJ1-5; the table gives TRBD1 as D, unverified against the DNA. TRBV21-1 is a listed pseudogene. The specimen comprised CD4+ or CD8+ T cells sorted from blood, sampled in a trial of the OX40 agonist ivuxolimab. CDR3 nucleotide sequence: TGTGCCATCAAAAATCAGCCCCAGCATTTT. It is translated as CAIKNQPQHF.